Shown below are 30 T cell receptor beta chains from a single sample sequenced in a study of T cells after yellow fever vaccination. TCRdb analysed the 5' RACE reads with MiXCR anew, one entry per CDR3 protein. The table includes some 100,000 distinct CDR3 sequences, around 7.2% detected once. Sequenced here: CD4+ T cells sorted from PBMCs, sampled around 45 days after the first yellow fever vaccination. The receptors here all came from a man aged 18-30 years who received the YFV17D yellow fever vaccine.

This clonotype was recorded a few times. This sequence joins TRBV6-2 or TRBV6-3 and TRBJ2-1, with D possibly TRBD2 on 5 matching bases. Trimming removed 5 bases from V and 7 bases from J, with 12 bases in between. Germline CDR1 reads MNHEY; CDR2 reads SVGEGT. CDR3 size: 13 residues. CDR3 amino acids: CASSRGPVNEQFF. For the CDR3, the DNA is TGTGCCAGCAGTCGCGGGCCCGTGAATGAGCAGTTCTTC.

This clonotype has a count of ten or more. This chain uses TRBV5-1 with TRBJ2-1; D possibly uses TRBD1 or TRBD2 (6 bases each). Germline V lookup: CDR1 SGHRS, CDR2 YFSETQ. The CDR3 loop spans 15 amino acids. Trimming took off 2 bases at V and 5 bases at J, with 14 bases between the two ends. As DNA, the CDR3 is TGCGCCAGCAGCTTCGGGGGCAGGGGTAACAATGAGCAGTTCTTC. It specifies CASSFGGRGNNEQFF.

This clonotype was seen repeatedly, ten times or more. The chain couples TRBV7-2 to TRBJ2-7, with a possible D match to TRBD1 (6 bases). V was pared by 6 bases and J by 6 bases, with 15 bases between. CDR1 and CDR2 (germline): SGHTA, FQGNSA. CDR3 size: 13 residues. CDR3 nucleotide sequence: TGTGCCAGCAGAAGCAGGGGCGAGGGCGAGCAGTACTTC. Translating gives CASRSRGEGEQYF.

This clonotype has just a few counts. The chain employs TRBV20-1 and TRBJ1-1; D might be TRBD1 (6 bases). This CDR3 spans 12 amino acids. Germline V gene data show CDR1 as DFQATT and CDR2 as SNEGSKA (reference sequence). The CDR3 nucleotides read TGCAGGGGGGGGGGGCAGAACACTGAAGCTTTCTTT. This encodes CRGGGQNTEAFF.

This clonotype occurred many times. The chain is built from TRBV20-1 and TRBJ2-1, with D possibly matching TRBD2 (6 bases). The CDR3 is 13 amino acids. Trimming cost V 6 bases and J 5 bases, with 14 bases left between them. CDR1 is DFQATT, CDR2 SNEGSKA, per germline (reference sequence). The CDR3 coding sequence is TGCAGTGCCTACACGGGGGAGAACAATGAGCAGTTCTTC. As protein: CSAYTGENNEQFF.

The genes are TRBV11-3 and TRBJ1-1; D is perhaps TRBD1 (5 bases). V gave up 1 base and J gave up 1 base, with 7 bases separating them. The CDR3 contains 14 residues. Looked up from germline, CDR1 is SGHNT and CDR2 is YENEEA. Here the CDR3 DNA reads TGTGCCAGCAGCTTAGGGAGGGGGAACACTGAAGCTTTCTTT. Its translation: CASSLGRGNTEAFF.

The chain combines TRBV5-6 with TRBJ2-3; D is unresolved. V was pared by 7 bases and J by 1 base, with 13 bases between. The germline V gene encodes CDR1 SGHDT and CDR2 YYEEEE. This CDR3 is built from 14 residues. CDR3 in amino acids: CASLGLTGTDTQYF. In DNA form, the CDR3 reads TGTGCCAGCCTGGGCCTTACTGGCACAGATACGCAGTATTTT.

In this sample, this clonotype turned up many times. This chain links TRBV7-2 with TRBJ2-4; D remains ambiguous. This CDR3 is built from 15 residues. With 5 bases removed from V and 3 bases from J, the gap between germline ends came to 14 bases. Germline V gene lookup returns CDR1 SGHTA and CDR2 FQGNSA. CDR3 bases: TGTGCCAGCAGCACACAAGCCCTAGTCAAAAACATTCAGTACTTC. The encoded protein is CASSTQALVKNIQYF.

In this sample, this clonotype turned up many times. This sequence joins TRBV5-1 and TRBJ1-1; maybe TRBD1 (5 bases). The CDR3 consists of 14 residues. Per the germline V gene, CDR1 is SGHRS and CDR2 is YFSETQ. The V gene lost 4 bases and the J gene lost 0 bases, with 10 bases spanning the gap. The CDR3: CASSRDGLNTEAFF. The CDR3 DNA follows: TGCGCCAGCAGCAGGGACGGCCTGAACACTGAAGCTTTCTTT.

This clonotype appeared many times. The rearrangement uses TRBV7-3 and TRBJ1-1; D call uncertain. V shed 2 bases and J shed 4 bases, with 8 bases lying between them. Germline loops: CDR1 SGHTA, CDR2 FQGTGA. The CDR3 spans 13 residues. CDR3 sequence: CASSLERATEAFF. DNA for the CDR3: TGTGCCAGCAGCTTAGAGCGGGCCACTGAAGCTTTCTTT.

This clonotype was recorded at least ten times. The chain employs TRBV5-1 and TRBJ2-5, with TRBD1 as a possible D gene (6 bases). This CDR3 region has 14 residues. Germline lookup yields CDR1 SGHRS and CDR2 YFSETQ. V lost 0 bases and J 5 bases, leaving 11 bases between the germline ends. The CDR3 DNA sequence: TGCGCCAGCAGCTTGGCCAGGGGACGCGAGACCCAGTACTTC. Its translation: CASSLARGRETQYF.

This clonotype was recorded a few times. Since a much larger clone is just one base distant, this may be a read error. V and J are TRBV7-3 and TRBJ1-5; D remains ambiguous. V gave up 1 base and J gave up 0 bases, with 1 base separating them. Germline V gives CDR1 SGHTA, CDR2 FQGTGA. The CDR3 consists of 13 residues. The CDR3 DNA follows: TGTGCCAGCAGCTTAAGTAGCAATCAGCCCCAGCATTTT. Translated, it gives CASSLSSNQPQHF.

This clonotype was observed at least ten times. This rearrangement joins TRBV5-4 to TRBJ1-2, with TRBD1 matching 9 bases. The CDR3 length is 15 residues. Germline-derived CDR1 and CDR2 are SGHNT and YYREEE (reference sequence). V shed 3 bases, J shed 2 bases, and the junction held 5 bases outside the gene matches. The CDR3 region has the DNA TGTGCCAGCAGCTCACCGGGACAGGGAAACTATGGCTACACCTTC. Its protein product is CASSSPGQGNYGYTF.

This clonotype appeared a few times. This chain links TRBV5-6 with TRBJ2-3, with 9 nucleotides matching TRBD1. This CDR3 is 15 amino acids long. Germline CDR1 is SGHDT and CDR2 is YYEEEE. V lost 4 bases and J lost 3; bases outside the gene matches: 6. The CDR3 protein is CASSPADRGTDTQYF. CDR3 DNA: TGTGCCAGCAGCCCCGCGGACAGGGGTACAGATACGCAGTATTTT.

This clonotype was seen many times. The rearrangement links TRBV20-1 to TRBJ2-1, with 8 bases lining up with TRBD2. V shed 6 bases, J shed 6 bases, and the junction held 7 bases outside the gene matches. This CDR3 has 13 amino acids. Per germline, CDR1 DFQATT and CDR2 SNEGSKA (reference sequence). The CDR3 nucleotides read TGCAGTGCGACTGTAGCGGGGACCAATGAGCAGTTCTTC. This codes for CSATVAGTNEQFF.

There are many counts of this clonotype. The CDR3 DNA follows: TGTGCCAGCAGTGAAGGATGGGGAGCCTCCTACGAGCAGTACTTC. Protein: CASSEGWGASYEQYF. This chain links TRBV6-1 with TRBJ2-7; possible D gene TRBD2, 5 bases. CDR1 and CDR2 from the germline V gene are MNHNS and SASEGT. Trimming removed 1 base at V and 0 bases at J, with 10 bases between. The CDR3 runs to 15 residues.

The sample holds many counts of this clonotype. The V gene is TRBV12-3 or TRBV12-4, the J gene TRBJ2-1, with 7 bases fitting TRBD2. This CDR3 has 14 residues. V shed 3 bases and J 7 bases; nucleotides not matched to a gene: 6. The CDR3 bases are TGTGCCAGCAGTTTTTATGGACTAGGGAATGAGCAGTTCTTC. Translating gives CASSFYGLGNEQFF.

This clonotype was observed a few times. The chain is built from TRBV4-2 and TRBJ2-3; possibly TRBD2 for D (6 bases). CDR3 size: 16 residues. CDR1 is LGHNA and CDR2 is YNFKEQ in the germline V gene. The V gene lost 0 bases and the J gene lost 2 bases, with 12 bases spanning the gap. This CDR3 is CASSQETRGYTDTQYF. CDR3 nucleotides: TGTGCCAGCAGCCAAGAGACGCGGGGCTACACAGATACGCAGTATTTT.

The table lists this clonotype with many counts. The CDR3 DNA reads as TGTGCCAGCAGCCCGCAGAGACAGACCACAGATACGCAGTATTTT. Protein: CASSPQRQTTDTQYF. This rearrangement joins TRBV7-2 to TRBJ2-3; D might be TRBD1 (5 bases). The CDR3 consists of 15 residues. Germline-derived CDR1 and CDR2 are SGHTA and FQGNSA. Trimming removed 5 bases at V and 2 bases at J, with 14 bases between. The variable domain in full, completed from reference TRBV7-2 and TRBJ2-3, reads GAGVSQSPSNKVTEKGKDVELRCDPISGHTALYWYRQSLGQGLEFLIYFQGNSAPDKSGLPSDRFSAERTGGSVSTLTIQRTQQEDSAVYLCASSPQRQTTDTQYFGPGTRLTVL.

Ten or more counts support this clonotype. The V and J genes are TRBV20-1 and TRBJ2-5; the match to TRBD2 covers 12 bases. The germline V gene encodes CDR1 DFQATT and CDR2 SNEGSKA (reference sequence). The CDR3 contains 16 residues. V lost 3 bases to trimming and J lost 1 base; unmatched junction nucleotides: 6. For the CDR3, the DNA is TGCAGTGCTAGTCCCGGACTAGCGGGGTTCCAAGAGACCCAGTACTTC. Protein product: CSASPGLAGFQETQYF.

This clonotype was seen ten or more times. The V and J genes are TRBV5-1 and TRBJ2-2, with 9 bases matching TRBD1. This CDR3 is built from 16 residues. V shed 0 bases and J 2 bases; nucleotides not matched to a gene: 2. The germline CDR1 and CDR2 sequences are SGHRS and YFSETQ. CDR3 sequence reads: CASSLVGQGNTGELFF. CDR3 DNA: TGCGCCAGCAGCTTGGTGGGACAGGGAAACACCGGGGAGCTGTTTTTT.

This clonotype occurred many times. The chain recombines TRBV12-3 or TRBV12-4 with TRBJ1-4; perhaps TRBD1 as D (6 bases). This CDR3 comprises 15 residues. V lost 4 bases to trimming and J lost 3 bases, with 12 bases between them. The CDR3 here is CASSSPRTANEKLFF. Written as DNA, the CDR3 is TGTGCCAGCAGTTCCCCGCGGACAGCTAATGAAAAACTGTTTTTT.

The rearrangement joins TRBV10-3 to TRBJ1-1; the D gene is possibly TRBD1 (5 bases). The CDR3 is made up of 14 amino acids. Germline V lookup: CDR1 ENHRY, CDR2 SYGVKD. The ends were cut back, 7 bases at V and 10 bases at J, with 22 bases in the middle. CDR3 sequence reads: CAINPGPSGTRAFF. In DNA form, the CDR3 reads TGTGCCATCAACCCCGGCCCCTCCGGGACCAGAGCTTTCTTT.

In this sample, this clonotype turned up many times. The chain has TRBV18 and TRBJ1-1; 10 bases line up with TRBD1. Germline V lookup: CDR1 KGHSH, CDR2 LQKENI. This CDR3 has 14 residues. The J segment lost 4 bases and the V segment lost 3 bases, leaving 2 bases of the junction unmatched. The CDR3 protein is CASSPTGGFTEAFF. The CDR3 nucleotides read TGTGCCAGCTCACCGACAGGGGGCTTCACTGAAGCTTTCTTT.

This clonotype was seen repeatedly, ten times or more. The chain recombines TRBV20-1 with TRBJ1-1; unclear D gene. CDR3 length: 14 amino acids. V lost 6 bases and J lost 6, with 20 bases in between. Germline V lookup: CDR1 DFQATT, CDR2 SNEGSKA (reference sequence). The CDR3 DNA reads as TGCAGTGCCCCCGCCCTTGTCCTAGGGTCTGAAGCTTTCTTT. Protein product: CSAPALVLGSEAFF.

This clonotype appeared many times. The chain has TRBV24-1 and TRBJ2-1, with D perhaps TRBD1 (5 bases). V shed 1 base and J shed 10 bases, with 10 bases lying between them. The CDR3 has 13 residues. Germline CDR1 and CDR2: KGHDR and SFDVKD. This CDR3 is CATSDFAREEQFF. CDR3 bases: TGTGCCACCAGTGATTTCGCCAGGGAAGAGCAGTTCTTC.

The V and J genes are TRBV3-1 and TRBJ2-5; 8 bases are a match to TRBD2. V was pared by 11 bases and J by 4 bases, with 24 bases of the junction left unmatched. The CDR3 consists of 18 residues. Germline V CDR1 and CDR2: LGHDT, YNNKEL (reference sequence). As DNA, the CDR3 is TGTGCCTGCACCCACCTGATGACGGGGGGGGTCTCGTCAGAGACCCAGTACTTC. This codes for CACTHLMTGGVSSETQYF.

This clonotype was seen many times. This chain joins TRBV19 and TRBJ2-7, with D uncertain. Between the trimmed V and J ends, which lost 3 bases and 4 bases, there was a span of 7 bases. CDR3 length: 12 amino acids. CDR1 is LNHDA and CDR2 is SQIVND in the germline V gene (reference sequence). The CDR3 here is CASSIDRYEQYV. The CDR3 region has the DNA TGTGCCAGTAGTATCGACCGTTACGAGCAGTACGTC.

This clonotype was observed many times. This chain uses TRBV10-3 with TRBJ2-2, with 9 nucleotides matching TRBD1. Trimming at V came to 5 bases and at J to 0 bases, leaving 10 bases not matched to a gene. Germline V gives CDR1 ENHRY, CDR2 SYGVKD. This CDR3 contains 18 residues. CDR3 loop: CAISKQGAPFANTGELFF. CDR3 sequence (DNA): TGTGCCATCAGTAAACAGGGGGCCCCGTTCGCGAACACCGGGGAGCTGTTTTTT.

This clonotype has at least ten counts. The rearrangement uses TRBV7-2 and TRBJ2-7, with 12 bases that match TRBD2. The germline gives CDR1 SGHTA, CDR2 FQGNSA. V lost 5 bases, J lost 3 bases, and 5 bases stayed unmatched. This CDR3 spans 15 amino acids. CDR3 coding DNA: TGTGCCAGCAGCCCACTAGCGGGGGGACTCTACGAGCAGTACGTC. This translates into CASSPLAGGLYEQYV.